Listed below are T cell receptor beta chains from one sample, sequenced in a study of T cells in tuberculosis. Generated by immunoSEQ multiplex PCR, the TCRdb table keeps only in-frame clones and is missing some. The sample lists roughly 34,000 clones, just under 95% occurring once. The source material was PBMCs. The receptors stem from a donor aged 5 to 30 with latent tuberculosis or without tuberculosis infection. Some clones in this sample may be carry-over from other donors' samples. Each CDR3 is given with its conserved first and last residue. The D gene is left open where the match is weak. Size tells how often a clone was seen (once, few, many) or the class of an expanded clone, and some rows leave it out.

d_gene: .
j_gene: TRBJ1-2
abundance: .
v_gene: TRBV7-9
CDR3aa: CASSRQEVYGYTF
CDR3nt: TGTGCCAGCAGCCGTCAGGAGGTCTATGGCTACACCTTC

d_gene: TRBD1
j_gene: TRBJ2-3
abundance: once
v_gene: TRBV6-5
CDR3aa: CASSWDRGSDTQYF
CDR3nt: TGTGCCAGCAGTTGGGACAGGGGTTCAGATACGCAGTATTTT

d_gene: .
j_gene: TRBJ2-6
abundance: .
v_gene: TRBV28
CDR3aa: CASSFVRVSGANVLTF
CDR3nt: TGTGCCAGCAGTTTTGTCAGGGTTTCTGGGGCCAACGTCCTGACTTTC

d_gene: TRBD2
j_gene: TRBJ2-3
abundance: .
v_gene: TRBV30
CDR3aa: CAWNLAGPTHTQYF
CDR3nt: TGTGCCTGGAACTTAGCGGGACCGACACATACGCAGTATTTT

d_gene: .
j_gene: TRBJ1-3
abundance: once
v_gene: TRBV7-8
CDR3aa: CASSPGRGKGNTIYF
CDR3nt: TGTGCCAGCAGCCCCGGCCGGGGAAAAGGAAACACCATATATTTT

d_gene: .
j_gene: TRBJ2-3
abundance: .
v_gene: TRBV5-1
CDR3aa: CASSLGAPADTQYF
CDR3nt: TGCGCCAGCAGCCTGGGGGCGCCCGCAGATACGCAGTATTTT

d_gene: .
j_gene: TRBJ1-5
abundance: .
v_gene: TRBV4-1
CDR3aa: CASSQEGGEDQHF
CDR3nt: TGCGCCAGCAGCCAAGAGGGTGGGGAGGACCAGCATTTT

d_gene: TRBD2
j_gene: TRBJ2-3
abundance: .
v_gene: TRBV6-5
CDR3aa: CASSYRTSGGSDTQYF
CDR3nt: TGTGCCAGCAGTTACCGGACTAGCGGGGGGTCAGATACGCAGTATTTT

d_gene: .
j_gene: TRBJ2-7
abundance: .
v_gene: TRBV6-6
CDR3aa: CASSYSGGQSYEQYF
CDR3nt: TGTGCCAGCAGTTACTCGGGGGGGCAATCCTACGAGCAGTACTTC

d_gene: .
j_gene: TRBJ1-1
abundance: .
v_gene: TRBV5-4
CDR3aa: CASSPGGNTEAFF
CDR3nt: TGTGCCAGCAGCCCTGGCGGGAACACTGAAGCTTTCTTT

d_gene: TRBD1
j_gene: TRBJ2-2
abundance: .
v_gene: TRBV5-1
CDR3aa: CASSGPGTGENAGELFF
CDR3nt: TGCGCCAGCAGCGGTCCCGGGACAGGGGAGAACGCCGGGGAGCTGTTTTTT

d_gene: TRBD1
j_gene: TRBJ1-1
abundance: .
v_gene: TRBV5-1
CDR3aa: CASSLEGYRTGPNTEAFF
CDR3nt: TGCGCCAGCAGCTTGGAAGGATATCGGACAGGGCCGAACACTGAAGCTTTCTTT

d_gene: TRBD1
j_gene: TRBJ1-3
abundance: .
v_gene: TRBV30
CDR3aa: CAWRSTGTGNTIYF
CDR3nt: TGTGCCTGGAGATCGACAGGGACTGGAAACACCATATATTTT

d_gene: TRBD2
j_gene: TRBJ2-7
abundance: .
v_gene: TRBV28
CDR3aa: CASSVRPFTSGRLDEQYF
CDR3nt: TGTGCCAGCAGTGTCAGACCCTTTACTAGCGGGAGACTTGACGAGCAGTACTTC

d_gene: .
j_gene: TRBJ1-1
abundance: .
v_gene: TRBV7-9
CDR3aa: CASSALTGENTEAFF
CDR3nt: TGTGCCAGCAGCGCTTTGACAGGCGAGAACACTGAAGCTTTCTTT

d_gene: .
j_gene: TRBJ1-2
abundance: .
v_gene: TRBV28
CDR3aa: CASSLFSPGFSGYTF
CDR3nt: TGTGCCAGCAGTTTATTTAGTCCAGGGTTTAGTGGCTACACCTTC

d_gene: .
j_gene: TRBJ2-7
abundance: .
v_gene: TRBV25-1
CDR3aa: CASSDKTPNIGGSYEQYF
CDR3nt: TGTGCCAGCAGTGATAAAACACCAAATATCGGGGGATCTTACGAGCAGTACTTC

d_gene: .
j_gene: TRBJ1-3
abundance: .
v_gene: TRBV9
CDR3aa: CASSVEPGSGNTIYF
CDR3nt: TGTGCCAGCAGCGTAGAACCGGGCTCTGGAAACACCATATATTTT

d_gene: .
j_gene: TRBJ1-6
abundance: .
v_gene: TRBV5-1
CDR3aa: CASSSDGSSTFSYNSPLHF
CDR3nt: TGCGCCAGCAGCAGTGACGGAAGTTCGACTTTTTCCTATAATTCACCCCTCCACTTT

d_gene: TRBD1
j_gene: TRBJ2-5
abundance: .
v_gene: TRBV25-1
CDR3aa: CASSDPGQDQETQYF
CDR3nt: TGTGCCAGCAGTGACCCGGGACAGGACCAAGAGACCCAGTACTTC

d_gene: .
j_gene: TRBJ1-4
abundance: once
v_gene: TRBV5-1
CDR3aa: CASSTGDSLNEKLFF
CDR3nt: TGCGCCAGCAGCACGGGAGACAGTCTTAATGAAAAACTGTTTTTT

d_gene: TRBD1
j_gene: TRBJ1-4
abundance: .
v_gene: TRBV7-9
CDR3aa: CASSPRTGTGEKLFF
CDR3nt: TGTGCCAGCAGTCCCCGGACAGGGACGGGTGAAAAACTGTTTTTT